This T cell receptor beta chain was retrieved from a study of spatial heterogeneity in lung cancer (dated by TCRdb to 2018 to 2020). Describing the broader study: Beta-chain transcripts were consistently detected in greater numbers than alpha-chain transcripts, which likely reflects a higher abundance of beta-chain transcripts. In the raw uncorrected reads, each unique combination of TCR and UMI appeared on average more than ten times. In non-small cell lung cancer, the study made a quantitative comparison of TCR alpha and beta repertoires among multiple tumor regions, matched nontumor lung and blood. Nonsynonymous mutation counts, determined by whole-exome sequencing of tumor tissue, were related to TCR repertoire features. Both alpha and beta chains were TCR-sequenced in samples taken at surgery, namely 220 tumor regions, around 64 matched nontumor lung samples and just over 55 PBMC samples.

Library creation used 5' RACE. The instrument was a NextSeq 500. The TCR library protocol attached a unique molecular identifier to each TCR cDNA molecule to allow correction of PCR and sequencing errors. In the source study's methods: TCR identification, UMI-based error correction and CDR3 extraction were performed with Decombinator tools. Expanded TCRs were defined as those above a frequency of 2 per 1,000, corresponding to the top 1% of the tumor frequency distribution. Rényi diversity was computed with the R vegan package after subsampling each repertoire 100 times to 5,000 TCRs. CDR3 similarity networks were constructed using string-kernel similarity of amino acid triplets, with links drawn between CDR3s whose pairwise similarity was above 0.82. The raw public data were reprocessed by TCRdb itself: fastp quality trimming at Q25, MiXCR clonotype calling, in-frame beta chains only. For every CDR3 protein sequence, its rows merge into one entry that carries the most common genes and DNA. Clone size and V and J calls follow TCRdb, not the original study. The sample table records 9,500 to 15,000 distinct CDR3 sequences; about 6% of these occur just once. The leading ten clones occupy 10% of the sample.

According to the study, the label for this sample's time point signals: sample taken at primary tumor resection. TCR sequencing used whole RNA extracted from tumor and nontumor lung tissue, or from cryopreserved PBMC samples, without cell sorting. The donors were some 76 patients from the lung TRACERx cohort who had early-stage, untreated non-small cell lung cancer. Only patients for whom sufficient RNA was available from at least two tumor regions were selected for TCR sequencing. Before selection, tumor and adjacent nontumor lung specimens were reviewed by a lung pathologist. This clonotype was counted between two and nine times. The antigen it recognizes is unknown. No base qualities exist here, and no much larger clone lies one base off it. The CDR1 and CDR2 encoded by the germline V gene are MNHNS and SASEGT. The CDR3 starts with the cysteine, ends with the phenylalanine, and has 13 residues. Only the CDR3 portion is preserved as DNA: 39 bases, with reading frame beginning at the first base. The V end loses 3 bases and the J end loses 4 bases, and a stretch of 7 bases separates them.

Results and caveats for the whole study, not just this receptor: Confirming at a functional level the hypothesis that regional TCRs recognize regional mutations was considered to require additional single-cell paired TCR alpha and beta sequencing.

In this chain, TRBV6-1 is recombined with TRBJ1-5; the D gene lacks a confident call. Sequences were derived from normal lung tissue next to the tumor, sampled at surgery. The TCR originated in a male donor with early-stage non-small cell lung cancer. The DNA sequence follows: TGTGCCAGCAGTGACGCGAGAAATCAGCCCCAGCATTTT. It encodes CASSDARNQPQHF.